One and the same sample provided the 24 T cell receptor beta chains below, sequenced in a study of shared clonotypes between healthy human individuals. Clones were read by immunoSEQ multiplex PCR, and TCRdb kept only the in-frame ones, dropping some. Here the sample spans around 1,100,000 clones, roughly 80% being singletons. Sequencing was performed on memory CD4+ T cells from PBMCs. Noted subset: CD45RA-negative fraction. These receptors all come from a man younger than 35 in good health. Some clones in this sample may be carry-over from other donors' samples.

The rearrangement joins TRBV7-2 to TRBJ2-5; D unresolved. Deletions cut 3 bases from V and 5 bases from J, with 10 bases between. The V gene's germline CDR1 is SGHTA and CDR2 FQGNSA. CDR3 length: 13 amino acids. CDR3 in amino acids: CASSFGLLETQYF. As DNA, the CDR3 is TGTGCCAGCAGCTTTGGGCTTCTGGAGACCCAGTACTTC. The full variable domain, completed using reference TRBV7-2 and TRBJ2-5, is GAGVSQSPSNKVTEKGKDVELRCDPISGHTALYWYRQSLGQGLEFLIYFQGNSAPDKSGLPSDRFSAERTGGSVSTLTIQRTQQEDSAVYLCASSFGLLETQYFGPGTRLLVL.

Of note for this clone: A read error is possible here, since a much larger clone lies one base away. V is TRBV7-3 and J is TRBJ2-5; 7 bases match TRBD1. Germline V gives CDR1 SGHTA, CDR2 FQGTGA. V dropped 5 bases and J dropped 2; count of bases not matched to a gene: 2. The length of the CDR3 is 13 residues. CDR3 coding DNA: TGTGCCAGCAGCCCGGGACAGCAAGAGACCCAGTACTTC. This translates into CASSPGQQETQYF.

This chain links TRBV2 with TRBJ2-7, with D perhaps TRBD1 (6 bases). CDR1 and CDR2 (germline): SNHLY, FYNNEI. This CDR3 is 13 amino acids long. Trimming left V 5 bases short and J 4 bases short, with 12 bases between. The CDR3 spells CASSLGQKYEQYF. As DNA, the CDR3 is TGTGCCAGCAGTCTTGGACAGAAATACGAGCAGTACTTC.

V is TRBV21-1 and J is TRBJ1-5; the table's D gene call, TRBD1, was not cross checked with the DNA. TRBV21-1 is classified as a pseudogene. The length of the CDR3 is 16 residues. The CDR3 spells CASSKNRGPGNQPQHF. The CDR3 bases are TGTGCCAGCAGCAAAAACAGGGGGCCCGGCAATCAGCCCCAGCATTTT.

This rearrangement joins TRBV4-1 to TRBJ2-3, with TRBD1 identical over 11 bases. This CDR3 is 15 amino acids long. J lost 5 bases, V lost 4 bases, and 5 bases had no gene match. Germline V gene sequence: CDR1 MGHRA, CDR2 YSYEKL. The CDR3 nucleotides read TGCGCCAGCAGCCCTGGGACAGGGGGTCGAGATACGCAGTATTTT. As protein: CASSPGTGGRDTQYF.

The V gene is TRBV4-1, the J gene TRBJ1-2; possibly TRBD1 for D (5 bases). The V gene's germline CDR1 is MGHRA and CDR2 YSYEKL. The CDR3 is made up of 15 amino acids. The V gene lost 4 bases and the J gene lost 5 bases, with 17 bases spanning the gap. In DNA form, the CDR3 reads TGCGCCAGCAGCCCCCGGGCAGGGATCCTGTATGGCTACACCTTC. This gives the protein CASSPRAGILYGYTF.

J is TRBJ1-2 and V is TRBV6-5; 7 bases are a match to TRBD1. J gave up 6 bases and V 5 bases, and 12 bases lay outside the gene matches. The CDR3 extends over 15 amino acids. CDR1 is MNHEY, CDR2 SVGAGI, per germline. The CDR3 coding sequence is TGTGCCAGCAGTCAATCCTGGACAGGTCGGAATGGCTACACCTTC. Its protein is CASSQSWTGRNGYTF.

To note about this clone: With a much larger clone just one base away, this may be a read error. The J gene is TRBJ2-7, the V gene TRBV6-6, with D possibly matching TRBD1 (5 bases). The V end was cut by 5 bases, the J end by 0 bases, with 8 bases between. Germline CDR1 is MNHNY and CDR2 is SVGAGI (reference sequence). This CDR3 comprises 13 residues. The CDR3 protein is CASSRQSSYEQYF. The DNA for the CDR3 is TGTGCCAGCAGTCGACAGAGCTCCTACGAGCAGTACTTC.

V usage is TRBV27 and J usage is TRBJ1-5; D may be TRBD1 (5 bases). The ends were cut back, 5 bases at V and 2 bases at J, with 19 bases in the middle. This CDR3 region has 17 residues. The germline CDR1 and CDR2 sequences are MNHEY and SMNVEV (reference sequence). The CDR3 loop is CASSQGPWGYGNQPQHF. For the CDR3, the DNA is TGTGCCAGCAGTCAGGGACCCTGGGGGTATGGCAATCAGCCCCAGCATTTT.

The V gene is TRBV9, the J gene TRBJ2-5; TRBD1 agrees at 8 bases. V was clipped by 4 bases and J by 1 base; unmatched bases: 6. The CDR3 sequence is 15 residues long. Germline loops: CDR1 SGDLS, CDR2 YYNGEE. The CDR3 spells CASSPGGWVQETQYF. The CDR3 DNA sequence: TGTGCCAGCAGCCCAGGGGGCTGGGTCCAAGAGACCCAGTACTTC.

The chain has TRBV5-6 and TRBJ2-1; 14 nucleotides match TRBD2. This CDR3 region has 18 residues. The ends lost 4 bases at V and 3 bases at J; junction bases unmatched: 9. Germline-derived CDR1 and CDR2 are SGHDT and YYEEEE. Here the CDR3 reads CASSHGLAGGKNYNEQFF. The DNA of the CDR3 is TGTGCCAGCAGCCACGGACTAGCGGGAGGCAAGAACTACAATGAGCAGTTCTTC.

This clone appeared a single time. The CDR3 DNA reads TGCGCCAGCAGCCACGGGACCGCCATGGAGACCCAGTACTTC. This sequence encodes CASSHGTAMETQYF. J is TRBJ2-5 and V is TRBV5-1, with D perhaps TRBD1 or TRBD2 (5 bases each). Germline-derived CDR1 and CDR2 are SGHRS and YFSETQ. Trimming shortened V by 4 bases and J by 5 bases, and 15 bases separated the two germline ends. CDR3 length: 14 residues. The full variable domain, with the rest looked up from reference TRBV5-1 and TRBJ2-5, is KAGVTQTPRYLIKTRGQQVTLSCSPISGHRSVSWYQQTPGQGLQFLFEYFSETQRNKGNFPGRFSGRQFSNSRSEMNVSTLELGDSALYLCASSHGTAMETQYFGPGTRLLVL.

The count of this clone is one. CDR3 DNA sequence: TGTGCCAGCAGCCGCGGGGTTTCCTACGAGCAGTACTTC. This encodes CASSRGVSYEQYF. The chain couples TRBV14 to TRBJ2-7; a weak D match, TRBD2 (6 bases). The CDR3 extends over 13 amino acids. Trimming took 4 bases from V and 1 from J, leaving 8 bases between them. Germline loops: CDR1 SGHDN, CDR2 FVKESK.

This chain links TRBV5-4 with TRBJ1-1; the D is unclear. This CDR3 comprises 13 residues. Trimming stripped 0 bases from V and 6 bases from J, with 9 bases between. The germline V gene encodes CDR1 SGHNT and CDR2 YYREEE (reference sequence). CDR3 in amino acids: CASSLEYLSEAFF. The CDR3 region has the DNA TGTGCCAGCAGCTTGGAGTACCTATCTGAAGCTTTCTTT.

CDR3 DNA sequence: TGCGCCAGCAGCCAAGATCTAAGGAGCTACAATGAGCAGTTCTTC. This sequence encodes CASSQDLRSYNEQFF. The rearrangement joins TRBV4-1 to TRBJ2-1; D gene uncertain. This CDR3 comprises 15 residues. Germline V gives CDR1 MGHRA, CDR2 YSYEKL. Between the trimmed V and J ends, which lost 0 bases and 3 bases, there was a span of 9 bases.

This clone occurred once. The genes are TRBV11-2 and TRBJ1-4; 7 positions agree with TRBD1. Germline trimming cut 1 base from V and 4 bases from J; bases unmatched to any gene: 3. The CDR3 consists of 15 residues. The germline V gene encodes CDR1 SGHAT and CDR2 FQNNGV. Written as DNA, the CDR3 is TGTGCCAGCAGCTTAGGGACAGGCCTTAATGAAAAACTGTTTTTT. Protein: CASSLGTGLNEKLFF.

The chain is built from TRBV30 and TRBJ2-1; D is uncertain. The CDR3 is made up of 14 amino acids. Trimming pared 3 bases from V and 6 bases from J, leaving 15 bases between. Looked up from germline, CDR1 is GTSNPN and CDR2 is SVGIG (reference sequence). In DNA form, the CDR3 reads TGTGCCTGGAGCCCCGGCGGAACGGGCAATGAGCAGTTCTTC. It translates to CAWSPGGTGNEQFF.

The chain employs TRBV5-1 and TRBJ1-4; D is undetermined. The CDR3 covers 14 residues. CDR1 is SGHRS, CDR2 YFSETQ, per germline. V dropped 4 bases and J dropped 7 bases, with 14 bases sitting between them. Here the CDR3 DNA reads TGCGCCAGCAGCCCACAGCGAAGAGGTGAAAAACTGTTTTTT. The encoded protein is CASSPQRRGEKLFF. Filled out from reference TRBV5-1 and TRBJ1-4, the complete variable domain reads KAGVTQTPRYLIKTRGQQVTLSCSPISGHRSVSWYQQTPGQGLQFLFEYFSETQRNKGNFPGRFSGRQFSNSRSEMNVSTLELGDSALYLCASSPQRRGEKLFFGSGTQLSVL.

The chain combines TRBV5-1 with TRBJ1-1; weak D call: TRBD1 (5 bases). This CDR3 contains 15 residues. Between the trimmed V and J ends, which lost 4 bases and 4 bases, there was a span of 17 bases. The germline CDR1 and CDR2 sequences are SGHRS and YFSETQ. CDR3: CASSPRPGIVTEAFF. The CDR3 DNA is TGCGCCAGCAGCCCCCGGCCAGGGATAGTCACTGAAGCTTTCTTT.

V is TRBV9 and J is TRBJ2-1; D might be TRBD1 or TRBD2, each matching 5 bases. Trimming stripped 3 bases from V and 6 bases from J, with 19 bases between. There are 16 residues in the CDR3. The germline CDR1 and CDR2 sequences are SGDLS and YYNGEE. The CDR3 loop reads CASSGDARFNVNEQFF. CDR3 in DNA: TGTGCCAGCAGCGGGGACGCACGGTTTAATGTCAATGAGCAGTTCTTC.

The chain combines TRBV29-1 with TRBJ2-1, with 12 bases aligning to TRBD2. The CDR3 sequence is 12 residues long. The germline V gene encodes CDR1 SQVTM and CDR2 ANQGSEA. The CDR3 here is CRGTSGYNEQFF. As DNA, the CDR3 is TGCAGGGGGACTAGCGGGTACAATGAGCAGTTCTTC.

This clone came up a few times. The chain is built from TRBV10-3 and TRBJ2-2; 7 nucleotides match TRBD2. The CDR3 sequence is 14 residues long. Germline CDR1 reads ENHRY; CDR2 reads SYGVKD. J was trimmed by 3 bases and V by 6 bases; bases with no gene match: 4. CDR3 sequence (DNA): TGTGCCATCAGCGGGAGGTCCGACACCGGGGAGCTGTTTTTT. Protein: CAISGRSDTGELFF.

The chain employs TRBV9 and TRBJ2-3, with TRBD2 matching over 10 bases. The CDR3 spans 16 residues. Germline V gene lookup returns CDR1 SGDLS and CDR2 YYNGEE. After removal of 3 bases from V and 4 bases from J, the junction contained 8 bases not matched to a gene. The CDR3 reads CASSEGASGRPDTQYF. In DNA, the CDR3 is TGTGCCAGCAGCGAGGGGGCTAGCGGGAGACCAGATACGCAGTATTTT.

The V call is TRBV2, the J call TRBJ2-2; weak D call: TRBD2 (6 bases). V was cut by 5 bases and J by 6 bases, with 19 bases left in between. This CDR3 comprises 16 residues. Germline CDR1 SNHLY, CDR2 FYNNEI. CDR3 DNA sequence: TGTGCCAGCAGTCCCGGGACTTCGGCTTGGGCCGGGGAGCTGTTTTTT. This gives the protein CASSPGTSAWAGELFF.